This T cell receptor (beta chain) was captured in a study of T cells after yellow fever vaccination. The CDR3 covers 14 residues. Germline V gene sequence: CDR1 SGHRS, CDR2 YFSETQ. The V and J ends lost 3 bases and 5 bases respectively, with 15 bases between them. TCRdb passed the 5' RACE reads through MiXCR, listing each CDR3 protein once. This repertoire shows some 220,000 distinct CDR3 sequences, approximately 3% found once; its top ten account for 3.2%. This clonotype was detected ten times or more. This material consisted of CD4+ T cells sorted from PBMCs, taken 10 days after the yellow fever booster vaccination. The chain has TRBV5-1 and TRBJ2-7, with a tentative D call TRBD1 (5 bases). The TCR originated in a man younger than 30 who received the YFV17D yellow fever vaccine. The CDR3 loop reads CASSYEILGDEQYF. For the CDR3, the DNA is TGCGCCAGCAGCTACGAGATCCTAGGGGACGAGCAGTACTTC.